Shown below are 28 T cell receptor beta chains from a single sample sequenced in a study of T cell repertoires in cytomegalovirus infection. In TCRdb, the reads were re-called with MiXCR into one record per CDR3 protein. The sample contains about 440,000 distinct CDR3 sequences, roughly 31% of which appear only once. The material sequenced was PBMCs. These TCRs come from a human donor in good health (CMV status not recorded). Some clones in this sample may be carry-over from other donors' samples.

The chain employs TRBV7-9 and TRBJ2-5; D gene unclear. In germline, CDR1 is SEHNR, CDR2 FQNEAQ (reference sequence). Trimming cost V 5 bases and J 8 bases, with 18 bases left between them. This CDR3 spans 14 amino acids. For the CDR3, the DNA is TGTGCCAGCAGCCTCTCCGGCAGACAATATACCCAGTACTTC. Residues: CASSLSGRQYTQYF.

This clonotype was found a few times. The J gene is TRBJ2-7, the V gene TRBV6-6; 9 bases are shared with TRBD1. Trimming took 4 bases from V and 5 from J; bases not matched to a gene: 3. The CDR3 is made up of 13 amino acids. In germline, CDR1 is MNHNY, CDR2 SVGAGI (reference sequence). CDR3 sequence (DNA): TGTGCCAGCAGTTGGACAGGGGTCGACGAGCAGTACTTC. As protein: CASSWTGVDEQYF.

To note about this clonotype: This may be a read error, as it is one base from a much larger clone. The genes are TRBV7-2 and TRBJ1-5, with D maybe TRBD1 (5 bases). From germline, CDR1 is SGHTA and CDR2 FQGNSA. The CDR3 is 16 residues long. V lost 6 bases and J lost 2, with 17 bases in between. CDR3 sequence reads: CASSSTTGYRNQPQHF. The CDR3 bases are TGTGCCAGCAGTTCTACTACAGGATATCGCAATCAGCCCCAGCATTTT.

This clonotype was detected only a few times. The chain links TRBV6-1 to TRBJ1-1; the D is unclear. The CDR3 covers 13 residues. Trimming took 7 bases from V and 0 from J, leaving 9 bases between them. Germline CDR1 and CDR2: MNHNS and SASEGT. The CDR3 DNA sequence: TGTGCCAGCACAGCCCGGATGAACACTGAAGCTTTCTTT. Its protein product is CASTARMNTEAFF.

Concerning this clonotype: This may stem from a read error, because a much larger clone lies one nucleotide away. The V gene is TRBV7-2, the J gene TRBJ1-2; D may be TRBD1 (6 bases). CDR1 and CDR2 from the germline V gene are SGHTA and FQGNSA. The CDR3 contains 11 residues. The CDR3 sequence is CSSSRDIGYTF. The CDR3 DNA is TGTTCCAGCAGTCGGGACATTGGCTACACCTTC.

Concerning this clonotype itself: Germline is not matched at one junction end, which may reflect a read error. This rearrangement joins TRBV7-8 to TRBJ2-7; TRBD1 might be the D (6 bases). CDR1 is SGHVS and CDR2 is FQNEAQ in the germline V gene. There are 15 residues in the CDR3. This chain's CDR3 is CASGFRQAALYEQYF. CDR3 nucleotides: TGTGCCAGCGGCTTTCGACAGGCGGCCCTCTACGAGCAGTACTTC.

This clonotype showed up many times. The genes are TRBV5-8 and TRBJ1-6; possible D gene TRBD1, 5 bases. CDR3 length: 13 amino acids. The germline V gene has CDR1 SGHTS and CDR2 YDEGEE. V shed 3 bases and J shed 7 bases, with 8 bases lying between them. CDR3 amino acids: CASSSTENSPLHF. In nucleotides, the CDR3 is TGTGCCAGCAGCTCGACAGAAAATTCACCCCTCCACTTT.

This clonotype has a handful of counts. The V and J genes are TRBV6-6 and TRBJ1-5, with TRBD1 matching over 8 bases. With 3 bases clipped from V and 1 base from J, the junction kept 5 bases outside the gene matches. The CDR3 has 16 amino acids. Germline CDR1 MNHNY, CDR2 SVGAGI (reference sequence). CDR3 protein: CASSYNGQGSNQPQHF. For the CDR3, the DNA is TGTGCCAGCAGTTATAACGGACAGGGAAGCAATCAGCCCCAGCATTTT.

This clonotype came up many times. The chain combines TRBV28 with TRBJ1-1, with TRBD1 identical over 9 bases. The CDR3 covers 14 residues. Germline values: CDR1 MDHEN, CDR2 SYDVKM. The V gene end was trimmed by 2 bases and the J gene end by 4 bases; junction bases not matched to a gene: 2. This chain's CDR3 is CASSLDRGITEAFF. CDR3 nucleotide sequence: TGTGCCAGCAGTTTAGACAGGGGGATCACTGAAGCTTTCTTT.

This clonotype was recorded many times. The chain employs TRBV7-2 and TRBJ1-2; the D gene is possibly TRBD1 (5 bases). V was shortened by 3 bases and J by 6 bases, with 8 bases between the two germline ends. The germline gives CDR1 SGHTA, CDR2 FQGNSA. This CDR3 spans 12 amino acids. The CDR3 DNA sequence: TGTGCCAGCAGCTTCTGGGGGAATGGCTACACCTTC. It translates to CASSFWGNGYTF.

As concerns this clonotype: Being one base from a much bigger clone, this may be a read error. The chain couples TRBV12-3 or TRBV12-4 to TRBJ2-7, with a tentative D call TRBD2 (5 bases). This CDR3 has 14 residues. The CDR3 DNA is TGTGCCAGCAGTCCCACGAGAAAAGCGGCAGAGAAGCACTTC. Translating gives CASSPTRKAAEKHF.

V is TRBV6-2 or TRBV6-3 and J is TRBJ2-1; TRBD2 agrees at 13 bases. CDR1 is MNHEY and CDR2 is SVGEGT in the germline V gene. V was pared by 7 bases and J by 9 bases, with 9 bases of the junction left unmatched. This CDR3 contains 15 residues. The CDR3 nucleotides are TGTGCCAGCAATAAACTAGCGGGGGGGCTCGGTGAGCAGTTCTTC. Amino acids: CASNKLAGGLGEQFF.

The chain employs TRBV15 and TRBJ1-4, with D unclear. Germline CDR1 LNHNV, CDR2 YYDKDF (reference sequence). The ends were cut back, 0 bases at V and 6 bases at J, with 11 bases in the middle. The CDR3 runs to 15 residues. CDR3 sequence (DNA): TGTGCCACCAGCAGAGAAAGGCCCGGGTATGAAAAACTGTTTTTT. Encoded protein: CATSRERPGYEKLFF.

This clonotype was counted between two and nine times. The rearrangement uses TRBV5-1 and TRBJ1-1; D might be TRBD1 (5 bases). This CDR3 has 15 residues. Germline V gives CDR1 SGHRS, CDR2 YFSETQ. V was cut by 7 bases and J by 1 base, with 17 bases left in between. The CDR3 region is CASAGTLGRNTEAFF. CDR3 DNA: TGCGCCAGCGCGGGGACCTTGGGCAGGAACACTGAAGCTTTCTTT.

The J gene is TRBJ2-1, the V gene TRBV4-1, with 8 bases that match TRBD2. The germline V gene encodes CDR1 MGHRA and CDR2 YSYEKL. This CDR3 region has 16 residues. J gave up 4 bases and V 0 bases, and 5 bases lay outside the gene matches. As DNA, the CDR3 is TGCGCCAGCAGCCAAGAGGGAGCGGGGGTTTACAATGAGCAGTTCTTC. Translation: CASSQEGAGVYNEQFF.

V is TRBV11-3 and J is TRBJ2-5; 8 bases match TRBD2. This CDR3 is 14 amino acids long. V lost 5 bases and J lost 5; bases outside the gene matches: 7. The germline V gene has CDR1 SGHNT and CDR2 YENEEA. The CDR3 sequence: CASSPGGTTETQYF. The CDR3, as DNA: TGTGCCAGCAGCCCGGGAGGGACCACGGAGACCCAGTACTTC.

This clonotype was counted only a few times. V gene TRBV7-3 combines with J gene TRBJ1-1, with a weak D call TRBD1 (5 bases). V was cut by 2 bases and J by 1 base, with 14 bases left in between. CDR3 size: 16 residues. Germline V gives CDR1 SGHTA, CDR2 FQGTGA. CDR3 sequence reads: CASSLVGGRGNTEAFF. In nucleotides, the CDR3 is TGTGCCAGCAGCTTAGTGGGGGGGAGGGGGAACACTGAAGCTTTCTTT.

The genes are TRBV27 and TRBJ1-1, with TRBD1 identical over 7 bases. J was trimmed by 9 bases and V by 4 bases; bases with no gene match: 11. The germline CDR1 and CDR2 sequences are MNHEY and SMNVEV (reference sequence). There are 14 residues in the CDR3. The CDR3 loop reads CASSSHETGAKAFF. The CDR3 DNA reads TGTGCCAGCAGTTCGCACGAAACAGGGGCCAAAGCTTTCTTT.

This clonotype was seen a handful of times. The rearrangement joins TRBV29-1 to TRBJ1-1, with 8 bases identical to TRBD1. CDR3 length: 11 amino acids. After removal of 6 bases from V and 5 bases from J, the junction contained 2 bases not matched to a gene. The germline V gene has CDR1 SQVTM and CDR2 ANQGSEA. This chain's CDR3 is CSVYRGTEAFF. The CDR3, as DNA: TGCAGCGTGTACAGGGGGACTGAAGCTTTCTTT. Together with reference TRBV29-1 and TRBJ1-1, the CDR3 gives the full variable domain: SAVISQKPSRDICQRGTSLTIQCQVDSQVTMMFWYRQQPGQSLTLIATANQGSEATYESGFVIDKFPISRPNLTFSTLTVSNMSPEDSSIYLCSVYRGTEAFFGQGTRLTVV.

There are a few counts of this clonotype. The J gene is TRBJ1-2, the V gene TRBV29-1; possibly TRBD1 for D (5 bases). V lost 3 bases and J 3 bases, leaving 8 bases between the germline ends. Germline CDR1 reads SQVTM; CDR2 reads ANQGSEA. The CDR3 totals 12 residues. The CDR3 nucleotides are TGCAGCGTTGAGGGACGGGACTATGGCTACACCTTC. Translated, it gives CSVEGRDYGYTF.

This clonotype showed up many times. This chain connects TRBV12-3 or TRBV12-4 to TRBJ2-2; D gene unclear. This CDR3 region has 13 residues. V was trimmed by 1 base and J by 6 bases, leaving 6 bases between them. This CDR3 is CASSLGVSGELFF. CDR3 sequence (DNA): TGTGCCAGCAGTTTAGGAGTCTCCGGGGAGCTGTTTTTT.

The rearrangement links TRBV28 to TRBJ2-3; 10 bases line up with TRBD1. Germline V gene data show CDR1 as MDHEN and CDR2 as SYDVKM. J gave up 6 bases and V 4 bases, and 7 bases lay outside the gene matches. This CDR3 spans 15 amino acids. Written as DNA, the CDR3 is TGTGCCAGCAGTTCCCGGGACAGGGGATTGGATACGCAGTATTTT. As protein: CASSSRDRGLDTQYF.

This sequence joins TRBV7-2 and TRBJ2-1, with 9 bases fitting TRBD2. The CDR3 consists of 19 residues. Germline CDR1 SGHTA, CDR2 FQGNSA. The ends lost 3 bases at V and 0 bases at J; junction bases unmatched: 12. In nucleotides, the CDR3 is TGTGCCAGCAGCTTGCGGGCAGGCGGGGGGGGTAGCTCCTACAATGAGCAGTTCTTC. Its translation is CASSLRAGGGGSSYNEQFF.

This clonotype has a handful of counts. V usage is TRBV20-1 and J usage is TRBJ2-3, with 7 bases that match TRBD2. The germline V gene has CDR1 DFQATT and CDR2 SNEGSKA (reference sequence). The CDR3 contains 13 residues. After removal of 5 bases from V and 2 bases from J, the junction contained 4 bases not matched to a gene. CDR3 in amino acids: CSAVGGSTDTQYF. CDR3 in DNA: TGCAGTGCTGTGGGGGGGTCCACAGATACGCAGTATTTT.

This clonotype was seen only a few times. The chain links TRBV4-3 to TRBJ1-6; tentatively, D is TRBD1 (5 bases). CDR3 length equals 19 residues. CDR1 is LGHNA, CDR2 YSLEER, per germline. V lost 0 bases and J lost 0, with 15 bases in between. CDR3 bases: TGCGCCAGCAGCCAAGATCGAACAGGTCGGAGCTCCTATAATTCACCCCTCCACTTT. Its protein product is CASSQDRTGRSSYNSPLHF.

This clonotype was counted at least ten times. The chain is built from TRBV15 and TRBJ2-1; 7 bases align to TRBD2. CDR1 LNHNV and CDR2 YYDKDF come from the germline V gene (reference sequence). This CDR3 has 16 residues. V shed 7 bases and J 7 bases; nucleotides not matched to a gene: 16. The CDR3 nucleotides read TGTGCCACCACTGGGGCGGGGGACGCCCCTGTAAATGAGCAGTTCTTC. Translated, it gives CATTGAGDAPVNEQFF.

The CDR3, as DNA: TGCAGTGCCCAAGACTATCTAGGGGCAGATACGCAGTATTTT. Translation gives CSAQDYLGADTQYF. The V and J genes are TRBV20-1 and TRBJ2-3; D assignment may be TRBD1 or TRBD2 (5 bases each). The CDR3 consists of 14 residues. The germline V gene has CDR1 DFQATT and CDR2 SNEGSKA (reference sequence). The V end lost 6 bases, the J end lost 4 bases, and 17 bases lay between the germline ends.

The rearrangement links TRBV2 to TRBJ2-5, with 8 bases lining up with TRBD1. J gave up 3 bases and V 4 bases, and 13 bases lay outside the gene matches. The length of the CDR3 is 17 residues. The germline V gene has CDR1 SNHLY and CDR2 FYNNEI. The CDR3 sequence is CASSVRGFTGGEETQYF. The CDR3 DNA follows: TGTGCCAGCAGTGTACGGGGTTTCACAGGGGGAGAAGAGACCCAGTACTTC.